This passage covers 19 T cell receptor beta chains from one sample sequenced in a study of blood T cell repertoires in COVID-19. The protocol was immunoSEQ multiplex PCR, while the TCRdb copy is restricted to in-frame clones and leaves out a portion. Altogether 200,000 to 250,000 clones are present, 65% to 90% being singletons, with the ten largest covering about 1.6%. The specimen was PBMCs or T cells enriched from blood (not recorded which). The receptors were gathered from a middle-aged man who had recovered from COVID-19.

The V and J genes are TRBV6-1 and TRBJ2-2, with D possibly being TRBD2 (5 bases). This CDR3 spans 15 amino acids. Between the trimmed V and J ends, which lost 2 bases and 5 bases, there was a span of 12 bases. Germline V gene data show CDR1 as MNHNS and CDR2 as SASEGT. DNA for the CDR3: TGTGCCAGCAGTGAAATGGACTCCCTAACCGGGGAGCTGTTTTTT. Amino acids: CASSEMDSLTGELFF.

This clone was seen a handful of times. CDR3 in DNA: TGTGCCAGTAGTAGGGGACGAGCGGGAGGACAAGATACGCAGTATTTT. Its protein is CASSRGRAGGQDTQYF. The V call is TRBV19, the J call TRBJ2-3; TRBD2 matches at 9 bases. The CDR3 has 16 amino acids. Germline loops: CDR1 LNHDA, CDR2 SQIVND (reference sequence). V lost 4 bases and J lost 5; bases outside the gene matches: 10.

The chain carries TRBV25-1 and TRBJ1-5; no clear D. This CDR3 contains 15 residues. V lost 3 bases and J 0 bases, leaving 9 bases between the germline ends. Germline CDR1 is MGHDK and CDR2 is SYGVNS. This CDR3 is CASSDVRHSNQPQHF. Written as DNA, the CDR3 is TGTGCCAGCAGTGATGTCAGACATAGCAATCAGCCCCAGCATTTT.

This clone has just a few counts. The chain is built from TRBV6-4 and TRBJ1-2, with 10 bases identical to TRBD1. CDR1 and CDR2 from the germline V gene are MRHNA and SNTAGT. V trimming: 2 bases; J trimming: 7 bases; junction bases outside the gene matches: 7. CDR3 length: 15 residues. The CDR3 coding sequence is TGTGCCAGCAGTGACGAGACAGGGGGCGTCTTTGGCTACACCTTC. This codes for CASSDETGGVFGYTF.

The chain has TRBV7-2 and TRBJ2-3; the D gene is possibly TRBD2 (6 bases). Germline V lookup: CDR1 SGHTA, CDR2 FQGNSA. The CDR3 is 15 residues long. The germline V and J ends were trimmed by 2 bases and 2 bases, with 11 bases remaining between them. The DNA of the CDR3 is TGTGCCAGCAGCTTACAAGCGGGTATCACAGATACGCAGTATTTT. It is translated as CASSLQAGITDTQYF.

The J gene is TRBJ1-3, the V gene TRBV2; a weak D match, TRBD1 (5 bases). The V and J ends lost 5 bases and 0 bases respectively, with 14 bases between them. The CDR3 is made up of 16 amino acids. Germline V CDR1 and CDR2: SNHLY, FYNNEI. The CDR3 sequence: CASSPDDRHSGNTIYF. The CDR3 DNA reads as TGTGCCAGCAGTCCTGATGACAGACACTCTGGAAACACCATATATTTT.

The CDR3 nucleotides read TGTGCCAGCAGTGATCCGGACAGGGGAAGGGAAAAACTGTTTTTT. This codes for CASSDPDRGREKLFF. This chain joins TRBV6-4 and TRBJ1-4; 9 bases agree with TRBD1. J was trimmed by 8 bases and V by 3 bases; bases with no gene match: 7. Germline loops: CDR1 MRHNA, CDR2 SNTAGT. The CDR3 length is 15 residues.

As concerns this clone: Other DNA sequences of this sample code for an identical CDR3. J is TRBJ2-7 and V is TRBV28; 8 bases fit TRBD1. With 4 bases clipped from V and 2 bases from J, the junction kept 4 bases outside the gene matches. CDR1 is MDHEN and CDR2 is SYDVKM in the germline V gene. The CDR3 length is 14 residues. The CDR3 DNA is TGTGCCAGCAGTTCGCCGGACAGGGCCTACGAGCAGTACTTC. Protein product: CASSSPDRAYEQYF.

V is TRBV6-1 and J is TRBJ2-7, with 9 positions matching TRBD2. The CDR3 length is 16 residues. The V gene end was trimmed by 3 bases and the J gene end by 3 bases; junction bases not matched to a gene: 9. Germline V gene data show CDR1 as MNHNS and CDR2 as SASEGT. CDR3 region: CASSDLGNSGSYEQYF. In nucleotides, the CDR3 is TGTGCCAGCAGTGATTTGGGAAATAGCGGGAGCTACGAGCAGTACTTC.

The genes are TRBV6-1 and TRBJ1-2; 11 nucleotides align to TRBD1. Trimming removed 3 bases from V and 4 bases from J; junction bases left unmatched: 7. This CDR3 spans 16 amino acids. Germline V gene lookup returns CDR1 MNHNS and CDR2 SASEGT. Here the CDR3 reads CASSDPGQGAGYGYTF. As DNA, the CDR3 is TGTGCCAGCAGTGACCCAGGACAGGGGGCAGGCTATGGCTACACCTTC.

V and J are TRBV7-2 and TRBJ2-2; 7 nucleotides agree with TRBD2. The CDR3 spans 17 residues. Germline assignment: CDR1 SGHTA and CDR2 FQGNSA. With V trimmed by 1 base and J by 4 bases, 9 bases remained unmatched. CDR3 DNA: TGTGCCAGCAGCTTAGGTCTAGCGGTACGAGGCACCGGGGAGCTGTTTTTT. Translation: CASSLGLAVRGTGELFF.

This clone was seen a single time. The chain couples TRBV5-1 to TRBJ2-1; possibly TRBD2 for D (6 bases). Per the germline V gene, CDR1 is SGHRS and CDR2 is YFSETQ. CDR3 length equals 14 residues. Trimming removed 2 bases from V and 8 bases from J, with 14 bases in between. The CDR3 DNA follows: TGCGCCAGCAGCTTCCGGCCGGGAGAGGATGAGCAGTTCTTC. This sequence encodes CASSFRPGEDEQFF.

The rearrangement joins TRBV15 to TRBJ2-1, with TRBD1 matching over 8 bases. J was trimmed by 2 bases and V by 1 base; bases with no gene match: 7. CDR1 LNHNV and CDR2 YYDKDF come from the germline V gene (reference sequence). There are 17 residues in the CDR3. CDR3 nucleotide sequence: TGTGCCACCAGCAGAGCCATGACAGGGGTGGCCTACAATGAGCAGTTCTTC. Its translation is CATSRAMTGVAYNEQFF.

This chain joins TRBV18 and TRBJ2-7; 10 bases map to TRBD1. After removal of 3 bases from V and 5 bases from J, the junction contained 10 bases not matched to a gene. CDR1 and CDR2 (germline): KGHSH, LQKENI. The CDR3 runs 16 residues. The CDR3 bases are TGTGCCAGCTCACCCAACGACGACAGGGGGCGCAACGAGCAGTACTTC. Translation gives CASSPNDDRGRNEQYF.

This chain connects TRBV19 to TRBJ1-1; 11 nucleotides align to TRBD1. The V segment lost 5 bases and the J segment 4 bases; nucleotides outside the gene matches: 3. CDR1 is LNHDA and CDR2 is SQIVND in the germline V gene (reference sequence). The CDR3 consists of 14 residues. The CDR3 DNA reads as TGTGCCAGTAGTCCCGGGACAGGGGGCACTGAAGCTTTCTTT. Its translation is CASSPGTGGTEAFF. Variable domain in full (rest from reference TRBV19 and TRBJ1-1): DGGITQSPKYLFRKEGQNVTLSCEQNLNHDAMYWYRQDPGQGLRLIYYSQIVNDFQKGDIAEGYSVSREKKESFPLTVTSAQKNPTAFYLCASSPGTGGTEAFFGQGTRLTVV.

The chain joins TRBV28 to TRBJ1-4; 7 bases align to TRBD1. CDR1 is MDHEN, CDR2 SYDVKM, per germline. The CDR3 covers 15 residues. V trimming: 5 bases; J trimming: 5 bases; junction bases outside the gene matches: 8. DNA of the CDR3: TGTGCCAGCAGTCCGGGGGACAGAAAAAATGAAAAACTGTTTTTT. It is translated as CASSPGDRKNEKLFF.

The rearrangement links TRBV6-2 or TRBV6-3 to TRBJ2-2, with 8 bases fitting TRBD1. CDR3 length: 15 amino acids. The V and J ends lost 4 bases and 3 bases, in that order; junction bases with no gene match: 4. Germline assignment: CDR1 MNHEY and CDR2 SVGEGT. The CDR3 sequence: CASSWGQDHTGELFF. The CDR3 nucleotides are TGTGCCAGCAGTTGGGGACAGGATCACACCGGGGAGCTGTTTTTT.

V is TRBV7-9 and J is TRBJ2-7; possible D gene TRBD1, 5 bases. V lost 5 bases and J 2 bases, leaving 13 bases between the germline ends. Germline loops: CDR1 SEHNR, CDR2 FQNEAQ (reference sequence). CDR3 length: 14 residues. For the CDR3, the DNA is TGTGCCAGCAGCACCGCTGGGGCCGCCTACGAGCAGTACTTC. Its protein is CASSTAGAAYEQYF.

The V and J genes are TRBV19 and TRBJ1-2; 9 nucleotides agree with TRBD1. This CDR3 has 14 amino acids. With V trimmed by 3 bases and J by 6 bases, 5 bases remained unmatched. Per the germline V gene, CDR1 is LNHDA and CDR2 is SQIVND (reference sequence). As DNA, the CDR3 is TGTGCCAGTAGTATGGGACAGGGTTGGGATGGCTACACCTTC. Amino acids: CASSMGQGWDGYTF.